This T cell receptor beta chain derives from a study of CD8 T cells in ankylosing spondylitis. TCRdb called the 5' RACE reads again in MiXCR, with one record for every CDR3 protein. The data hold around 33,000 distinct CDR3 sequences, with more than 5.5% observed a single time. At least ten counts were recorded for this clonotype. V lost 5 bases to trimming and J lost 3 bases; unmatched junction nucleotides: 4. Germline assignment: CDR1 MNHNS and CDR2 SASEGT. This CDR3 contains 15 residues. The source of this sequence is a male donor with ankylosing spondylitis or in good health (not recorded which). The rearrangement links TRBV6-1 to TRBJ2-7, with 13 bases fitting TRBD2. The sequencing sample was made of blood, either unsorted or a sorted T cell fraction (not recorded which). CDR3 sequence reads: CASSLGLAGIYEQYF. Here the CDR3 DNA reads TGTGCCAGCAGTCTGGGACTAGCGGGAATCTACGAGCAGTACTTC.